A selection of T cell receptor beta chains follows, all from one sample in a study of patients and donors after allogeneic stem cell transplantation. From the RT-PCR reads, TCRdb called clonotypes with MiXCR, one entry per CDR3 protein. The sample includes under 170,000 distinct CDR3 sequences, roughly 35% of them seen just once. The sequenced material came from blood, either unsorted or a sorted T cell fraction (not recorded which). These receptors were collected from a human donor who was either an allogeneic HSCT recipient or a stem cell or donor lymphocyte infusion donor (not recorded which). It is not recorded whose cells these are; they may come from a transplant donor. Each CDR3 is given with its conserved first and last residue. A D gene is named only where the DNA matches it firmly. The size entry is marked missing in some rows and otherwise reads once, few, many or a size class.

J,V,D,size,CDR3,DNA
TRBJ1-1,TRBV5-1,.,many,CASSLGGDTEAFF,TGCGCCAGCAGCTTGGGGGGTGATACTGAAGCTTTCTTT
TRBJ1-6,TRBV20-1,.,few,CSAFFRDGNSPLHF,TGCAGTGCCTTTTTCCGGGACGGTAATTCACCCCTCCACTTT
TRBJ2-3,TRBV20-1,TRBD2,few,CSARWSGGTDTQYF,TGCAGTGCTAGATGGTCGGGGGGAACAGATACGCAGTATTTT
TRBJ1-2,TRBV27,TRBD1,few,CATVILGGQGAGYTF,TGTGCCACCGTCATCCTGGGGGGCCAGGGGGCTGGCTACACCTTC
TRBJ1-1,TRBV3-1,.,.,CASSQVLIEGILMNTEAFF,TGTGCCAGCAGCCAAGTCCTGATAGAGGGGATCCTTATGAACACTGAAGCTTTCTTT
TRBJ1-1,TRBV10-3,.,.,CAISRTAGDWAEAFF,TGTGCCATCAGCCGGACCGCTGGGGATTGGGCTGAAGCTTTCTTT
TRBJ1-2,TRBV28,.,once,CASSLMLDGYTF,TGTGCCAGCAGTTTAATGCTGGATGGCTACACCTTC
TRBJ1-1,TRBV7-9,.,few,CASSTKIGRGNTEAFF,TGTGCCAGCAGCACAAAGATTGGCAGGGGGAACACTGAAGCTTTCTTT
TRBJ1-1,TRBV4-1,.,.,CASSQEGVSEAFF,TGCGCCAGCAGCCAAGAAGGTGTTTCTGAAGCTTTCTTT
TRBJ1-2,TRBV4-3,.,.,CASSQEGHRGYGYTF,TGCGCCAGCAGCCAAGAGGGACATCGAGGGTATGGCTACACCTTC
TRBJ1-2,TRBV9,.,.,CASSVFAYGYTF,TGTGCCAGCAGCGTATTTGCCTATGGCTACACCTTC
TRBJ1-6,TRBV24-1,.,.,CATSDFGSPLHF,TGTGCCACCAGTGATTTTGGATCTCCCCTCCACTTT
TRBJ1-5,TRBV7-8,.,.,CATTLGGVSAANNQPQHF,TGTGCCACCACCTTAGGCGGAGTATCCGCGGCAAACAATCAGCCCCAGCATTTT
TRBJ1-4,TRBV4-2,.,few,CASSQERGATNEKLFF,TGTGCCAGCAGCCAAGAGAGGGGGGCGACTAATGAAAAACTGTTTTTT
TRBJ2-7,TRBV7-9,.,few,CASTPPRGIYEQYF,TGTGCCAGCACCCCTCCCAGAGGGATCTACGAGCAGTACTTC
TRBJ2-7,TRBV29-1,.,.,CSVAELAYEQYF,TGCAGCGTTGCCGAACTAGCCTACGAGCAGTACTTC
TRBJ1-1,TRBV2,TRBD1,few,CASSAAGTGVMNTEAFF,TGTGCCAGCAGTGCTGCCGGGACAGGGGTCATGAACACTGAAGCTTTCTTT
TRBJ1-2,TRBV12-3/TRBV12-4,.,once,CASSLAPGYGYTF,TGTGCCAGCAGTTTAGCGCCCGGGTATGGCTACACCTTC
TRBJ1-2,TRBV20-1,.,.,CSGTQGLGDYGYTF,TGCAGTGGAACGCAGGGTTTGGGCGATTATGGCTACACCTTC
TRBJ1-1,TRBV4-2,.,few,CASSQDRAGLPSNTEAFF,TGTGCCAGCAGCCAAGATAGGGCGGGACTTCCCTCGAACACTGAAGCTTTCTTT
TRBJ1-2,TRBV7-2,.,.,CASSLDLGPSYGYTF,TGTGCCAGCAGCTTAGACCTAGGGCCGAGCTATGGCTACACCTTC
TRBJ1-6,TRBV28,.,.,CASSLVEESPLHF,TGTGCCAGCAGTTTGGTGGAGGAATCACCCCTCCACTTT